This TCR beta chain originates from a study of CD8 T cells in ankylosing spondylitis listed by TCRdb under 2017. Notes on the research overall: The study set out to find disease-linked TCR variants by profiling T cell receptor beta repertoires in ankylosing spondylitis patients and healthy donors. Peripheral blood was sampled, and synovial fluid was also collected from ankylosing spondylitis patients. The full study cohort comprised approximately 23 ankylosing spondylitis patients and 85 to 120 healthy donors.

Here is what the overall study found, with its caveats: Blood from ankylosing spondylitis patients appeared to be characterized by a TCR beta motif composed of eight highly homologous amino acid variants. The disease-linked clones were reported to be significantly enriched in matched synovial fluid samples from ankylosing spondylitis patients. Some motif variants were previously reported in synovial fluid and blood of reactive arthritis patients, suggesting common disease-initiation mechanisms. The disease-linked clones had a CD8+ phenotype and were found at relatively low frequencies in peripheral blood.

A note on this clonotype: Its antigen is still unknown. No clone much larger than this one lies a single base away; base qualities are absent.

The germline V gene yields KGHSY for CDR1 and FQNENV for CDR2. Reading from cysteine to phenylalanine, the CDR3 counts 12 amino acids. This entry keeps only the CDR3 DNA: 36 bases, framed from base 1. A distance of 11 bases separates the germline ends of V and J, which lose 1 base and 11 bases respectively. The instrument was an Illumina HiSeq 2500. Quantitative 5'-RACE with molecular barcodes was used to prepare TCR beta libraries. As for the original processing: Disease-linked TCR variants were identified with a new computational method built on a probabilistic model of VDJ rearrangement. TCRdb's own reprocessing of the public reads used fastp at Q25 and MiXCR and kept productive beta chains. Here each entry gathers all rows of one CDR3 protein and keeps the most common genes and DNA. The V and J calls and clone size come from TCRdb's table, not from the authors' own analysis. The sample table contains over 700,000 distinct CDR3 sequences; only one count was recorded for over 15% of them. The top ten clonotypes cover 15% to 20% of the sample.

The material sequenced was blood, either unsorted or a sorted T cell fraction (not recorded which). This TCR derives from a male donor with ankylosing spondylitis. The receptor chain draws on TRBV16 and TRBJ1-1; the D gene remains uncertain. Read as DNA, the sequence is TGTGCCAGCAGCCAATACGCCCCTGGGGCTTTCTTT. The encoded protein is CASSQYAPGAFF.